This T cell receptor beta chain was sequenced in a study of shared clonotypes between healthy human individuals. Profiling relied on immunoSEQ multiplex PCR, and the TCRdb table lists in-frame clones only, not all of them. The sample lists about 660,000 clones; roughly 70% were seen once. Trimming pared 4 bases from V and 2 bases from J, leaving 12 bases between. This CDR3 has 14 residues. Germline lookup yields CDR1 SGHRS and CDR2 YFSETQ. The chain has TRBV5-1 and TRBJ1-2; D is possibly TRBD1 (6 bases). The TCR comes from a woman under 40 in good health. The sample was memory CD4+ T cells sorted from blood. The subset here: CD45RA-negative fraction. The CDR3 nucleotides read TGCGCCAGCAGCGAACAGGGATACAACTATGGCTACACCTTC. It codes for CASSEQGYNYGYTF.